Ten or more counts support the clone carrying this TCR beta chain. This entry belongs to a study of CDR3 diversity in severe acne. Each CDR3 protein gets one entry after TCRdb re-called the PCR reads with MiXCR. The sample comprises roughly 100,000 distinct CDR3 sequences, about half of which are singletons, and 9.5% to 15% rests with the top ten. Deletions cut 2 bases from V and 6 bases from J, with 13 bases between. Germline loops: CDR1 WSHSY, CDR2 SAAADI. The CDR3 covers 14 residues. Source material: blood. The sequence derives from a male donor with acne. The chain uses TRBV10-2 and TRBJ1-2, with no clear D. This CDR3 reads CASSETVSGHGYTF. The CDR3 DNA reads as TGCGCCAGCAGTGAGACTGTTTCGGGCCATGGCTACACCTTC.